These 20 T cell receptor beta chains came from one sample sequenced in a study of PD-L1 blockade in urothelial cancer. Time point here: pretreatment peripheral blood. TCRdb's table, derived via immunoSEQ multiplex PCR, lists solely in-frame clones and lacks some. The sample contains 55,000 to 85,000 clones, 84% of which appear only once. The input for sequencing was PBMCs, taken around atezolizumab (anti-PD-L1) treatment. All receptors come from a woman aged 70 to 79 with urothelial cancer.

The chain employs TRBV6-1 and TRBJ2-1; 12 positions agree with TRBD2. From germline, CDR1 is MNHNS and CDR2 SASEGT. The CDR3 runs 17 residues. Trimming took 3 bases from V and 8 from J; bases not matched to a gene: 11. CDR3 in amino acids: CASSERPSGGARHEQFF. Written as DNA, the CDR3 is TGTGCCAGCAGTGAGCGGCCTAGCGGGGGGGCAAGGCATGAGCAGTTCTTC.

J is TRBJ2-1 and V is TRBV7-9; D is ambiguous. The ends were cut back, 1 base at V and 9 bases at J, with 4 bases in the middle. Germline V gene sequence: CDR1 SEHNR, CDR2 FQNEAQ (reference sequence). The CDR3 is made up of 11 amino acids. The CDR3 reads CASSLDSEQFF. Here the CDR3 DNA reads TGTGCCAGCAGCTTAGATAGTGAGCAGTTCTTC. Full variable domain (remainder filled in from reference TRBV7-9 and TRBJ2-1): DTGVSQNPRHKITKRGQNVTFRCDPISEHNRLYWYRQTLGQGPEFLTYFQNEAQLEKSRLLSDRFSAERPKGSFSTLEIQRTEQGDSAMYLCASSLDSEQFFGPGTRLTVL.

In DNA, the CDR3 is TGTGCCAGCAGCCAAGATTCGGAGGGGGCAGCCGGCTACACCTTC. Translating it yields CASSQDSEGAAGYTF. The rearrangement uses TRBV4-2 and TRBJ1-2; 7 nucleotides line up with TRBD1. CDR1 and CDR2 from the germline V gene are LGHNA and YNFKEQ. There are 15 residues in the CDR3. Trimming cost V 0 bases and J 8 bases; bases outside gene matches: 9.

CDR3: CASTGDRGLGNTIYF. DNA of the CDR3: TGTGCCAGCACCGGGGACAGAGGCCTTGGAAACACCATATATTTT. This rearrangement joins TRBV2 to TRBJ1-3, with 7 bases fitting TRBD1. Germline CDR1 and CDR2: SNHLY and FYNNEI. V lost 7 bases, J lost 3 bases, and 9 bases stayed unmatched. The CDR3 is 15 amino acids.

CDR3 amino acids: CASTQGAGYNEQFF. Written as DNA, the CDR3 is TGTGCCAGCACACAGGGGGCGGGCTACAATGAGCAGTTCTTC. The gene calls are TRBV6-1 and TRBJ2-1; 9 bases are a match to TRBD1. Per germline, CDR1 MNHNS and CDR2 SASEGT. V gave up 7 bases and J gave up 3 bases; unmatched junction bases: 4. The CDR3 is made up of 14 amino acids.

The chain is built from TRBV19 and TRBJ2-1; 9 bases match TRBD1. The CDR3 contains 12 residues. The V gene's germline CDR1 is LNHDA and CDR2 SQIVND (reference sequence). V trimming: 5 bases; J trimming: 12 bases; junction bases outside the gene matches: 5. The CDR3 spells CASSPGTGRQFF. The CDR3 nucleotides read TGTGCCAGTAGTCCAGGGACAGGGAGGCAGTTCTTC.

The gene calls are TRBV7-2 and TRBJ1-6; perhaps TRBD1 as D (6 bases). The length of the CDR3 is 15 residues. Trimming stripped 4 bases from V and 7 bases from J, with 14 bases between. CDR1 SGHTA and CDR2 FQGNSA come from the germline V gene. CDR3 nucleotides: TGTGCCAGCAGCTCCCGGCGGACAGAAAATTCACCCCTCCACTTT. Its translation: CASSSRRTENSPLHF. Full variable domain (remainder filled in from reference TRBV7-2 and TRBJ1-6): GAGVSQSPSNKVTEKGKDVELRCDPISGHTALYWYRQSLGQGLEFLIYFQGNSAPDKSGLPSDRFSAERTGGSVSTLTIQRTQQEDSAVYLCASSSRRTENSPLHFGNGTRLTVT.

This clone was counted between two and nine times. The rearrangement links TRBV11-2 to TRBJ2-7; 14 bases align to TRBD2. From germline, CDR1 is SGHAT and CDR2 FQNNGV. The trim removed 5 bases at V and 12 bases at J, leaving 9 bases unmatched. The CDR3 runs to 14 residues. CDR3 coding DNA: TGTGCCAGCAGCCTGGGACTAGCGGGGGCCCCGCGGTACTTC. It translates to CASSLGLAGAPRYF.

The chain uses TRBV6-1 and TRBJ2-1, with TRBD2 as a possible D gene (6 bases). CDR1 is MNHNS, CDR2 SASEGT, per germline. The CDR3 spans 14 residues. The V and J ends lost 3 bases and 9 bases respectively, with 15 bases between them. The CDR3 loop reads CASSDSRRGGEQFF. As DNA, the CDR3 is TGTGCCAGCAGTGATTCCCGGAGGGGCGGTGAGCAGTTCTTC.

V gene TRBV9 combines with J gene TRBJ2-2, with 12 positions matching TRBD2. Looked up from germline, CDR1 is SGDLS and CDR2 is YYNGEE. This CDR3 has 18 residues. The J segment lost 3 bases and the V segment lost 4 bases, leaving 10 bases of the junction unmatched. The CDR3 region has the DNA TGTGCCAGCAGCCATCCCCGACTAGCGGGGGCCGACACCGGGGAGCTGTTTTTT. Translation gives CASSHPRLAGADTGELFF.

The chain carries TRBV7-9 and TRBJ1-2; perhaps TRBD1 as D (5 bases). V shed 4 bases and J shed 4 bases, with 10 bases lying between them. CDR1 and CDR2 from the germline V gene are SEHNR and FQNEAQ (reference sequence). This CDR3 spans 13 amino acids. CDR3 sequence reads: CASSSQGTYGYTF. Written as DNA, the CDR3 is TGTGCCAGCAGCTCTCAGGGTACCTATGGCTACACCTTC.

The gene calls are TRBV19 and TRBJ2-1, with 10 bases identical to TRBD1. Germline CDR1 and CDR2: LNHDA and SQIVND (reference sequence). CDR3 size: 16 residues. Trimming removed 7 bases from V and 2 bases from J; junction bases left unmatched: 8. The CDR3 loop reads CASTPRTGGTYNEQFF. The CDR3 DNA follows: TGTGCCAGTACCCCGAGGACAGGGGGTACCTACAATGAGCAGTTCTTC.

The chain joins TRBV29-1 to TRBJ1-4; perhaps TRBD1 as D (6 bases). CDR3 length: 13 residues. Per germline, CDR1 SQVTM and CDR2 ANQGSEA. V lost 5 bases and J lost 8, with 15 bases in between. CDR3 residues: CSVLQGADEKLFF. The CDR3 coding sequence is TGCAGCGTTCTACAGGGAGCTGACGAAAAACTGTTTTTT. Full variable domain (outside the CDR3, taken from reference TRBV29-1 and TRBJ1-4): SAVISQKPSRDICQRGTSLTIQCQVDSQVTMMFWYRQQPGQSLTLIATANQGSEATYESGFVIDKFPISRPNLTFSTLTVSNMSPEDSSIYLCSVLQGADEKLFFGSGTQLSVL.

The chain uses TRBV7-9 and TRBJ1-1, with 8 bases lining up with TRBD1. J gave up 0 bases and V 1 base, and 13 bases lay outside the gene matches. Germline-derived CDR1 and CDR2 are SEHNR and FQNEAQ (reference sequence). The CDR3 consists of 19 residues. CDR3: CASSLVGQGGYVMNTEAFF. In DNA form, the CDR3 reads TGTGCCAGCAGCTTAGTCGGACAGGGAGGTTATGTTATGAACACTGAAGCTTTCTTT.

The rearrangement uses TRBV19 and TRBJ2-6, with 10 bases lining up with TRBD1. Germline V lookup: CDR1 LNHDA, CDR2 SQIVND (reference sequence). This CDR3 is 17 amino acids long. V gave up 8 bases and J gave up 4 bases; unmatched junction bases: 11. CDR3 nucleotides: TGTGCCAGTTCGACAGGGGGCTGGGTCGTGGGGGCCAACGTCCTGACTTTC. It is translated as CASSTGGWVVGANVLTF.

The chain has TRBV19 and TRBJ2-7; tentatively, D is TRBD2 (5 bases). This CDR3 contains 12 residues. V shed 7 bases and J shed 3 bases, with 10 bases lying between them. CDR1 and CDR2 (germline): LNHDA, SQIVND (reference sequence). The DNA for the CDR3 is TGTGCCAGTAATATTGCGGGCTACGAGCAGTACTTC. Protein: CASNIAGYEQYF.

The chain employs TRBV14 and TRBJ1-2; 7 bases map to TRBD1. The CDR3 loop spans 16 amino acids. CDR1 and CDR2 (germline): SGHDN, FVKESK. V shed 2 bases and J 3 bases; nucleotides not matched to a gene: 9. The chain's CDR3 is CASSQWDQGVYYGYTF. CDR3 sequence (DNA): TGTGCCAGCAGCCAATGGGATCAGGGGGTGTACTATGGCTACACCTTC. The full variable domain, with the rest looked up from reference TRBV14 and TRBJ1-2, is EAGVTQFPSHSVIEKGQTVTLRCDPISGHDNLYWYRRVMGKEIKFLLHFVKESKQDESGMPNNRFLAERTGGTYSTLKVQPAELEDSGVYFCASSQWDQGVYYGYTFGSGTRLTVV.

The chain links TRBV28 to TRBJ1-5; 7 bases line up with TRBD1. CDR3 length: 15 residues. With V trimmed by 5 bases and J by 6 bases, 10 bases remained unmatched. Looked up from germline, CDR1 is MDHEN and CDR2 is SYDVKM. The CDR3 loop reads CASSGRQGFGQPQHF. CDR3 coding DNA: TGTGCCAGCAGTGGGCGACAGGGTTTCGGTCAGCCCCAGCATTTT. Full variable domain (outside the CDR3, taken from reference TRBV28 and TRBJ1-5): DVKVTQSSRYLVKRTGEKVFLECVQDMDHENMFWYRQDPGLGLRLIYFSYDVKMKEKGDIPEGYSVSREKKERFSLILESASTNQTSMYLCASSGRQGFGQPQHFGDGTRLSIL.

The V and J genes are TRBV19 and TRBJ1-2; D is perhaps TRBD1 (6 bases). Trimming removed 8 bases at V and 4 bases at J, with 23 bases between. Germline V gene lookup returns CDR1 LNHDA and CDR2 SQIVND (reference sequence). CDR3 length equals 16 residues. The CDR3 here is CASRPDATRGIYGYTF. The CDR3 DNA sequence: TGTGCCAGTCGTCCGGACGCAACCAGGGGCATCTATGGCTACACCTTC.

The chain uses TRBV10-3 and TRBJ1-5; the D gene is possibly TRBD1 (5 bases). CDR1 and CDR2 (germline): ENHRY, SYGVKD. V lost 0 bases, J lost 4 bases, and 13 bases lay in between. The CDR3 is 16 residues long. The CDR3 DNA sequence: TGTGCCATCAGTGAGTCGATCACAGGCCTTAATCAGCCCCAGCATTTT. Translating gives CAISESITGLNQPQHF.